These T cell receptor beta chains were read from a single sample in a study of blood T cell repertoires in COVID-19. The method was immunoSEQ multiplex PCR; TCRdb's version includes in-frame clones alone and lacks a portion of them. This sample has 150,000 to 200,000 clones, with roughly 90% found just once. Input material: peripheral blood. The receptors originated from a man aged 18 to 35 with COVID-19, enrolled during active disease. Each CDR3 is given with its conserved first and last residue. Fields, in order: J gene, V gene, D gene, clone size, CDR3 DNA, CDR3 protein. D genes are given only for firm matches. The size field is filled for only some rows; it gives once, few, many or a size class.

j_gene: TRBJ1-1; v_gene: TRBV18; d_gene: -; abundance: -; CDR3nt: TGTGCCAGCTCACCACTCAGGGAAACTGAAGCTTTCTTT; CDR3aa: CASSPLRETEAFF
j_gene: TRBJ2-7; v_gene: TRBV7-9; d_gene: TRBD1; abundance: -; CDR3nt: TGTGCCAGCAGCTCCTTCAGACAGGGGGCAGGCTACGAGCAGTACTTC; CDR3aa: CASSSFRQGAGYEQYF
j_gene: TRBJ1-4; v_gene: TRBV7-9; d_gene: -; abundance: -; CDR3nt: TGTGCCAGCAGCCTCCTGGGGCAAAATGAAAAACTGCTTTTT; CDR3aa: CASSLLGQNEKLLF
j_gene: TRBJ2-5; v_gene: TRBV5-1; d_gene: -; abundance: -; CDR3nt: TGCGCCAGCAGCTTGGCAGTGGGGCTGGAGACCCAGTACTTC; CDR3aa: CASSLAVGLETQYF
j_gene: TRBJ1-5; v_gene: TRBV5-8; d_gene: -; abundance: -; CDR3nt: TGTGCCAGCAGCCCCTCGGGGGGGTATAGCAATCAGCCCCAGCATTTT; CDR3aa: CASSPSGGYSNQPQHF
j_gene: TRBJ1-2; v_gene: TRBV15; d_gene: -; abundance: -; CDR3nt: TGTGCCACCAGCGGCAAGGACAGATACTATGGCTACACCTTC; CDR3aa: CATSGKDRYYGYTF
j_gene: TRBJ2-1; v_gene: TRBV7-2; d_gene: -; abundance: -; CDR3nt: TGTGCCAGCAGCTTAAACTTATGGGGCGGGAAGGAGCAGTTCTTC; CDR3aa: CASSLNLWGGKEQFF
j_gene: TRBJ2-1; v_gene: TRBV24-1; d_gene: -; abundance: -; CDR3nt: TGTGCCACCATGCGGCACGCTGGGAATGAGCAGTTCTTC; CDR3aa: CATMRHAGNEQFF
j_gene: TRBJ2-1; v_gene: TRBV29-1; d_gene: -; abundance: -; CDR3nt: TGCAGCGTTGAAGGGCGGGCGAGGAGCTCCTACAATGAGCAGTTCTTC; CDR3aa: CSVEGRARSSYNEQFF
j_gene: TRBJ2-1; v_gene: TRBV15; d_gene: -; abundance: -; CDR3nt: TGTGCCACCAGCAGCAGGGTTTACAATGAGCAGTTCTTC; CDR3aa: CATSSRVYNEQFF
j_gene: TRBJ2-7; v_gene: TRBV11-1; d_gene: -; abundance: -; CDR3nt: TGTGCCAGCAGCTTAGGAGCGCCTGAGCAGTACTTC; CDR3aa: CASSLGAPEQYF
j_gene: TRBJ1-1; v_gene: TRBV28; d_gene: -; abundance: few; CDR3nt: TGTGCCAGCACGAAGGGAGGGCTCGGTGAAGCTTTCTTT; CDR3aa: CASTKGGLGEAFF
j_gene: TRBJ2-1; v_gene: TRBV19; d_gene: -; abundance: -; CDR3nt: TGTGCCAGTACCCCCTCCGGGAGCTCCTACAATGAGCAGTTCTTC; CDR3aa: CASTPSGSSYNEQFF
j_gene: TRBJ1-1; v_gene: TRBV5-5; d_gene: TRBD1; abundance: -; CDR3nt: TGTGCCAGCAGCAGGACAGGAACCCTCATGAACACTGAAGCTTTCTTT; CDR3aa: CASSRTGTLMNTEAFF
j_gene: TRBJ1-6; v_gene: TRBV6-5; d_gene: -; abundance: -; CDR3nt: TGTGCCAGCAGTTACTCTAAGGGGCCGCATTCACCCCTCCACTTT; CDR3aa: CASSYSKGPHSPLHF
j_gene: TRBJ1-2; v_gene: TRBV7-6; d_gene: TRBD1; abundance: -; CDR3nt: TGTGCCAGCAGCCAAAGGGACAGGGGGCTTTATGGCTACACCTTC; CDR3aa: CASSQRDRGLYGYTF
j_gene: TRBJ1-4; v_gene: TRBV6-5; d_gene: TRBD1; abundance: -; CDR3nt: TGTGCCAGCAGTACTACAGGGGGCTCGAGTGAAAAACTGCTTTTT; CDR3aa: CASSTTGGSSEKLLF
j_gene: TRBJ2-1; v_gene: TRBV6-5; d_gene: -; abundance: -; CDR3nt: TGTGCCAGCAGCCTTGACTCATACAATGAGCAGTTCTTC; CDR3aa: CASSLDSYNEQFF
j_gene: TRBJ2-7; v_gene: TRBV12-3/TRBV12-4; d_gene: -; abundance: -; CDR3nt: TGTGCCAGCAGTTTGGGGCGTTTGTACGAGCAGTACTTC; CDR3aa: CASSLGRLYEQYF
j_gene: TRBJ2-7; v_gene: TRBV7-2; d_gene: TRBD2; abundance: -; CDR3nt: TGTGCCAGCAGCTCACTAACTAGCGGGAGGGCATACGAGCAGTACTTC; CDR3aa: CASSSLTSGRAYEQYF
j_gene: TRBJ2-7; v_gene: TRBV27; d_gene: TRBD2; abundance: once; CDR3nt: TGTGCCAGCAGTTCAGCTAGCGGGAGGTCCTACGAGCAGTACTTC; CDR3aa: CASSSASGRSYEQYF
j_gene: TRBJ1-2; v_gene: TRBV4-3; d_gene: TRBD1; abundance: -; CDR3nt: TGCGCCAGCAGCCAAGCCCCAGGGGGGAACTATGGCTACACCTTC; CDR3aa: CASSQAPGGNYGYTF
j_gene: TRBJ1-2; v_gene: TRBV6-1; d_gene: TRBD1; abundance: -; CDR3nt: TGTGCCAGCAGTGACAACGACAGGGTTTTTGGCTACACCTTC; CDR3aa: CASSDNDRVFGYTF
j_gene: TRBJ1-3; v_gene: TRBV5-1; d_gene: TRBD1; abundance: -; CDR3nt: TGCGCCAGCAGCTTGGATGGACAGGGGGCTGAAAACACCATATATTTT; CDR3aa: CASSLDGQGAENTIYF
j_gene: TRBJ2-1; v_gene: TRBV5-4; d_gene: -; abundance: -; CDR3nt: TGTGCCAGCAGCAGAACTGGGAGCTCCTACAATGAGCAGTTCTTC; CDR3aa: CASSRTGSSYNEQFF
j_gene: TRBJ1-1; v_gene: TRBV28; d_gene: TRBD1; abundance: -; CDR3nt: TGTGCCAGCAGTCCCCGGGACAGAGACACTGAAGCTTTCTTT; CDR3aa: CASSPRDRDTEAFF
j_gene: TRBJ2-3; v_gene: TRBV9; d_gene: TRBD2; abundance: -; CDR3nt: TGTGCCAGCAGCGTAGAGAGCGGGGCTGGCACAGATACGCAGTATTTT; CDR3aa: CASSVESGAGTDTQYF
j_gene: TRBJ1-1; v_gene: TRBV19; d_gene: -; abundance: -; CDR3nt: TGTGCCAGTAGTCCCCGGGGTAAACGAGCCTATGAAGCTTTCTTT; CDR3aa: CASSPRGKRAYEAFF
j_gene: TRBJ1-3; v_gene: TRBV7-2; d_gene: -; abundance: -; CDR3nt: TGTGCCAGCAGCCTAGATCCGGGAGCTTCTAAATCCACCATATATTTT; CDR3aa: CASSLDPGASKSTIYF
j_gene: TRBJ1-3; v_gene: TRBV9; d_gene: TRBD1; abundance: -; CDR3nt: TGTGCCAGCAGCCCTCCGACAGGGGCTGATAACACCATATATTTT; CDR3aa: CASSPPTGADNTIYF
j_gene: TRBJ2-3; v_gene: TRBV2; d_gene: -; abundance: -; CDR3nt: TGTGCCAGCAGTGATTCGTACGGAGCAGACACAGATACGCAGTATTTT; CDR3aa: CASSDSYGADTDTQYF
j_gene: TRBJ2-3; v_gene: TRBV29-1; d_gene: -; abundance: -; CDR3nt: TGCACCTACTACGGGGGGCGAGACACAGATACGCAGTATTTT; CDR3aa: CTYYGGRDTDTQYF
j_gene: TRBJ2-7; v_gene: TRBV28; d_gene: TRBD2; abundance: -; CDR3nt: TGTGCCAGCAGTCCAATAGCGGGAGTGCGGTTCGAGCAGTACTTC; CDR3aa: CASSPIAGVRFEQYF
j_gene: TRBJ1-1; v_gene: TRBV30; d_gene: -; abundance: once; CDR3nt: TGTGCCTGGAGCCGAGGCACTGAAGCTTTCTTT; CDR3aa: CAWSRGTEAFF
j_gene: TRBJ1-6; v_gene: TRBV6-5; d_gene: TRBD1; abundance: -; CDR3nt: TGTGCCAGCAGTTATAGCCTGACAGGGGGTTCACCCCTCCACTTT; CDR3aa: CASSYSLTGGSPLHF
j_gene: TRBJ2-2; v_gene: TRBV27; d_gene: -; abundance: -; CDR3nt: TGTGCCAGCAGTTCTACGGGGGTCGGGGAGCTGTTTTTT; CDR3aa: CASSSTGVGELFF
j_gene: TRBJ1-5; v_gene: TRBV4-1; d_gene: TRBD1; abundance: few; CDR3nt: TGCGCCAGCAGCTCCCGGACAGGGAGTAGTCAGCCCCAGCATTTT; CDR3aa: CASSSRTGSSQPQHF
j_gene: TRBJ1-5; v_gene: TRBV4-3; d_gene: -; abundance: -; CDR3nt: TGCGCCAGCAGCCAAGACGGGGGCAATCAGCCCCAGCATTTT; CDR3aa: CASSQDGGNQPQHF
j_gene: TRBJ1-2; v_gene: TRBV19; d_gene: -; abundance: -; CDR3nt: TGTGCCAGTAGTATCCGCTATGGCTACACCTTC; CDR3aa: CASSIRYGYTF
j_gene: TRBJ2-7; v_gene: TRBV5-6; d_gene: TRBD2; abundance: -; CDR3nt: TGTGCCAGCAGCTCGACTAGCGGGAGCTACGAGCAGTACTTC; CDR3aa: CASSSTSGSYEQYF
j_gene: TRBJ1-5; v_gene: TRBV4-1; d_gene: -; abundance: few; CDR3nt: TGCGCCAGCAGCCATAGCCCACAAAGCAATCAGCCCCAGCATTTT; CDR3aa: CASSHSPQSNQPQHF
j_gene: TRBJ2-2; v_gene: TRBV6-6; d_gene: TRBD2; abundance: -; CDR3nt: TGTGCCAGCAGTCCCCAATTCCCTAGCGGGAGGGTGAACACCGGGGAGCTGTTTTTT; CDR3aa: CASSPQFPSGRVNTGELFF